Below are 31 T cell receptor beta chains sequenced from a single sample in a study of cytomegalovirus exposure and HLA in healthy donors. In the PCR, 60 Vbeta and 13 Jbeta primers were used. Sequenced by immunoSEQ multiplex PCR; TCRdb stores in-frame clones only, minus some. The data contain tens of thousands of clones, 84% of them singletons. Sequenced sample: PBMCs. The receptors originated from a woman between 50 and 59 years old in good health and CMV-seronegative.

The rearrangement joins TRBV9 to TRBJ2-2, with TRBD2 as a possible D gene (6 bases). Germline V gives CDR1 SGDLS, CDR2 YYNGEE. The CDR3 has 14 amino acids. Trimming removed 4 bases at V and 5 bases at J, with 12 bases between. CDR3 sequence reads: CASSLVAGTGELFF. The CDR3 DNA follows: TGTGCCAGCAGCCTCGTGGCGGGGACCGGGGAGCTGTTTTTT.

CDR3 residues: CASSASSYGYTF. CDR3 in DNA: TGCGCCAGCAGCGCGTCCTCTTATGGCTACACCTTC. The V call is TRBV5-1, the J call TRBJ1-2, with D uncertain. The CDR3 is 12 residues long. The V end was cut by 4 bases, the J end by 5 bases, with 9 bases between. Germline CDR1 is SGHRS and CDR2 is YFSETQ.

This clone appeared a single time. The chain carries TRBV28 and TRBJ1-3, with D possibly matching TRBD1 (5 bases). The V gene lost 5 bases and the J gene lost 2 bases, with 13 bases spanning the gap. The CDR3 has 15 amino acids. The germline V gene has CDR1 MDHEN and CDR2 SYDVKM. This CDR3 reads CASSPRGVAGNTIYF. The CDR3 DNA follows: TGTGCCAGCAGTCCCCGGGGGGTTGCTGGAAACACCATATATTTT.

J is TRBJ1-1 and V is TRBV5-4; a weak D match, TRBD1 (6 bases). Germline loops: CDR1 SGHNT, CDR2 YYREEE (reference sequence). This CDR3 is built from 15 residues. V lost 0 bases and J 4 bases, leaving 13 bases between the germline ends. The DNA of the CDR3 is TGTGCCAGCAGCTTGGCTCCTACAGGGTCCACTGAAGCTTTCTTT. This gives the protein CASSLAPTGSTEAFF.

This clone was seen a few times. The chain is built from TRBV7-6 and TRBJ2-7; 7 bases match TRBD2. This CDR3 region has 15 residues. CDR1 SGHVS and CDR2 FNYEAQ come from the germline V gene. The ends lost 5 bases at V and 0 bases at J; junction bases unmatched: 7. The CDR3 DNA reads as TGTGCCAGCAGCGGCATTGGCGGGAGCTCCTACGAGCAGTACTTC. Protein: CASSGIGGSSYEQYF.

This chain joins TRBV30 and TRBJ2-1, with D possibly matching TRBD1 (6 bases). V was clipped by 2 bases and J by 7 bases, with 9 bases between them. The germline V gene has CDR1 GTSNPN and CDR2 SVGIG (reference sequence). The CDR3 runs to 12 residues. The CDR3 here is CAWSKGVNEQFF. The CDR3 DNA reads TGTGCCTGGAGTAAGGGGGTGAATGAGCAGTTCTTC. The variable domain in full, with the rest retrieved from reference TRBV30 and TRBJ2-1, is SQTIHQWPATLVQPVGSPLSLECTVEGTSNPNLYWYRQAAGRGLQLLFYSVGIGQISSEVPQNLSASRPQDRQFILSSKKLLLSDSGFYLCAWSKGVNEQFFGPGTRLTVL.

This sequence joins TRBV4-2 and TRBJ2-3; 8 bases are shared with TRBD2. The V segment lost 1 base and the J segment 3 bases; nucleotides outside the gene matches: 9. The germline V gene encodes CDR1 LGHNA and CDR2 YNFKEQ. The CDR3 is 17 residues long. Here the CDR3 reads CASSQGPIAGRTDTQYF. CDR3 nucleotides: TGTGCCAGCAGCCAAGGTCCGATAGCGGGAAGAACAGATACGCAGTATTTT.

CDR3 protein: CASSLVDTKGEKLFF. CDR3 sequence (DNA): TGTGCCAGCAGCTTAGTGGACACTAAAGGAGAAAAACTGTTTTTT. This rearrangement joins TRBV7-8 to TRBJ1-4, with D possibly TRBD1 on 5 matching bases. Deletions cut 1 base from V and 8 bases from J, with 14 bases between. The CDR3 loop spans 15 amino acids. CDR1 and CDR2 from the germline V gene are SGHVS and FQNEAQ.

V usage is TRBV6-5 and J usage is TRBJ1-6; D is uncertain. This CDR3 comprises 14 residues. The germline V and J ends were trimmed by 6 bases and 4 bases, with 10 bases remaining between them. Per germline, CDR1 MNHEY and CDR2 SVGAGI. The CDR3 protein is CASSPGVYNSPLHF. CDR3 in DNA: TGTGCCAGCAGCCCCGGAGTATATAATTCACCCCTCCACTTT.

This rearrangement joins TRBV19 to TRBJ2-2; 7 nucleotides align to TRBD1. Per germline, CDR1 LNHDA and CDR2 SQIVND (reference sequence). The J segment lost 0 bases and the V segment lost 7 bases, leaving 8 bases of the junction unmatched. This CDR3 contains 16 residues. CDR3 coding DNA: TGTGCCAGTACCCAGGGGGAGATTCCGAACACCGGGGAGCTGTTTTTT. Its protein product is CASTQGEIPNTGELFF.

The V and J genes are TRBV6-5 and TRBJ1-5, with D hard to call. Per the germline V gene, CDR1 is MNHEY and CDR2 is SVGAGI. Trimming cost V 0 bases and J 9 bases, with 12 bases left between them. The CDR3 consists of 14 residues. The CDR3 here is CASSYSGDEGPQHF. The CDR3 nucleotides are TGTGCCAGCAGTTACTCCGGTGACGAGGGGCCCCAGCATTTT.

This chain uses TRBV9 with TRBJ1-2; 11 bases are a match to TRBD1. Per the germline V gene, CDR1 is SGDLS and CDR2 is YYNGEE. This CDR3 region has 17 residues. The ends lost 4 bases at V and 7 bases at J; junction bases unmatched: 15. CDR3 DNA: TGTGCCAGCAGCCCATCCGGGACAGGGGGTCTCCGGGGTGGCTACACCTTC. Encoded protein: CASSPSGTGGLRGGYTF.

The chain employs TRBV6-1 and TRBJ2-3; D perhaps matches TRBD1 (6 bases). This CDR3 has 13 residues. V gave up 7 bases and J gave up 2 bases, with 10 bases separating them. Germline V lookup: CDR1 MNHNS, CDR2 SASEGT. CDR3 amino acids: CASKDSSTDTQYF. CDR3 coding DNA: TGTGCCAGCAAGGACAGTTCCACAGATACGCAGTATTTT.

The chain couples TRBV2 to TRBJ1-6, with D perhaps TRBD1 (6 bases). The CDR3 has 15 amino acids. Trimming shortened V by 7 bases and J by 5 bases, and 15 bases separated the two germline ends. The germline V gene encodes CDR1 SNHLY and CDR2 FYNNEI. The CDR3 loop is CASKQQDRHNSPLHF. For the CDR3, the DNA is TGTGCCAGCAAGCAGCAGGACAGACATAATTCACCCCTCCACTTT.

The CDR3 reads CATKAGAGTDTQYF. DNA of the CDR3: TGTGCCACCAAAGCGGGAGCTGGCACAGATACGCAGTATTTT. The chain uses TRBV7-2 and TRBJ2-3, with 8 nucleotides matching TRBD2. The CDR3 contains 14 residues. Germline CDR1 SGHTA, CDR2 FQGNSA. Losses at the gene ends were 10 bases for V and 1 base for J; bases not matched to a gene: 7. Looking up the rest from reference TRBV7-2 and TRBJ2-3 gives the full variable domain: GAGVSQSPSNKVTEKGKDVELRCDPISGHTALYWYRQSLGQGLEFLIYFQGNSAPDKSGLPSDRFSAERTGGSVSTLTIQRTQQEDSAVYLCATKAGAGTDTQYFGPGTRLTVL.

J is TRBJ2-7 and V is TRBV5-6; TRBD1 agrees at 8 bases. The CDR3 sequence is 15 residues long. Germline V gives CDR1 SGHDT, CDR2 YYEEEE. With 4 bases clipped from V and 2 bases from J, the junction kept 8 bases outside the gene matches. This CDR3 reads CASSIQGGLAYEQYF. Written as DNA, the CDR3 is TGTGCCAGCAGCATACAGGGGGGTCTAGCCTACGAGCAGTACTTC.

The chain couples TRBV5-1 to TRBJ1-2; possibly TRBD1 for D (5 bases). Germline V CDR1 and CDR2: SGHRS, YFSETQ. Trimming shortened V by 1 base and J by 8 bases, and 9 bases separated the two germline ends. CDR3 length: 12 residues. The CDR3 DNA reads as TGCGCCAGCAGCTTGTTGCAGGGAGGCTACACCTTC. Protein product: CASSLLQGGYTF.

CDR3 amino acids: CASSQLALTGMNTEAFF. In nucleotides, the CDR3 is TGTGCCAGCAGCCAATTAGCCCTAACAGGGATGAACACTGAAGCTTTCTTT. The chain joins TRBV14 to TRBJ1-1; D might be TRBD1 (6 bases). Germline V gives CDR1 SGHDN, CDR2 FVKESK. The ends were cut back, 2 bases at V and 0 bases at J, with 16 bases in the middle. This CDR3 is built from 17 residues.

This chain connects TRBV7-2 to TRBJ2-2, with a tentative D call TRBD1 (5 bases). V lost 1 base, J lost 0 bases, and 9 bases lay in between. The CDR3 covers 16 residues. CDR1 is SGHTA, CDR2 FQGNSA, per germline. The CDR3 DNA reads TGTGCCAGCAGCTTAGGTTGGGGCTCGAACACCGGGGAGCTGTTTTTT. This gives the protein CASSLGWGSNTGELFF. The whole variable domain, filled in from reference TRBV7-2 and TRBJ2-2, reads GAGVSQSPSNKVTEKGKDVELRCDPISGHTALYWYRQSLGQGLEFLIYFQGNSAPDKSGLPSDRFSAERTGGSVSTLTIQRTQQEDSAVYLCASSLGWGSNTGELFFGEGSRLTVL.

The J gene is TRBJ1-5, the V gene TRBV23-1, with unresolved D. TRBV23-1 is annotated as an ORF whose role is uncertain. This CDR3 has 14 amino acids. V was pared by 2 bases and J by 6 bases, with 11 bases between. The CDR3 nucleotides read TGCGCCAGCAGTCAAACTAGTCCAAGTCAGCCCCAGCATTTT. Protein sequence: CASSQTSPSQPQHF.

The CDR3 region has the DNA TGTGCCAGTAGTTCCGGGACTAGCTCTTCGAACACCGGGGAGCTGTTTTTT. Amino acids: CASSSGTSSSNTGELFF. V usage is TRBV19 and J usage is TRBJ2-2; 9 bases line up with TRBD2. CDR1 is LNHDA and CDR2 is SQIVND in the germline V gene (reference sequence). Unmatched junction bases numbered 7, after V lost 5 bases and J lost 0 bases. The CDR3 is 17 residues long.

In this sample, this clone is medium-sized (0.01 to 0.1%). The chain has TRBV29-1 and TRBJ1-1; D gene uncertain. V lost 6 bases to trimming and J lost 7 bases, with 18 bases between them. There are 13 residues in the CDR3. In germline, CDR1 is SQVTM, CDR2 ANQGSEA. CDR3 bases: TGCAGCGTAACCCCGAACCGAGGAAGTGAAGCTTTCTTT. The encoded protein is CSVTPNRGSEAFF.

V is TRBV6-5 and J is TRBJ2-7; 8 bases match TRBD2. Unmatched junction bases numbered 7, after V lost 0 bases and J lost 6 bases. The V gene's germline CDR1 is MNHEY and CDR2 SVGAGI. The length of the CDR3 is 15 residues. CDR3 bases: TGTGCCAGCAGTTACTCCTCGGGAGGGCCAACCGAGCAGTACTTC. It translates to CASSYSSGGPTEQYF.

The chain is built from TRBV6-6 and TRBJ2-1, with D tentatively TRBD1 (5 bases). Trimming removed 2 bases from V and 9 bases from J, with 17 bases in between. The CDR3 loop spans 15 amino acids. Germline V lookup: CDR1 MNHNY, CDR2 SVGAGI (reference sequence). DNA for the CDR3: TGTGCCAGCAGTTACGGGCAGGGCCTGGTAGTTGAGCAGTTCTTC. Translation: CASSYGQGLVVEQFF.

The chain is built from TRBV29-1 and TRBJ1-2; no clear D gene. The V gene's germline CDR1 is SQVTM and CDR2 ANQGSEA. The germline V and J ends were trimmed by 0 bases and 8 bases, with 7 bases remaining between them. This CDR3 is built from 11 residues. In DNA, the CDR3 is TGCAGCGTTGAAGATGAGAACGGCTACACCTTC. Encoded protein: CSVEDENGYTF.

This chain links TRBV7-3 with TRBJ1-1, with D tentatively TRBD1 (6 bases). The CDR3 runs to 14 residues. Germline loops: CDR1 SGHTA, CDR2 FQGTGA. The V and J ends lost 5 bases and 1 base respectively, with 11 bases between them. The CDR3 DNA reads as TGTGCCAGCAGCCCCCGGGACACGAACACTGAAGCTTTCTTT. It translates to CASSPRDTNTEAFF. Drawing the rest from reference TRBV7-3 and TRBJ1-1, the complete variable domain is GAGVSQTPSNKVTEKGKYVELRCDPISGHTALYWYRQSLGQGPEFLIYFQGTGAADDSGLPNDRFFAVRPEGSVSTLKIQRTERGDSAVYLCASSPRDTNTEAFFGQGTRLTVV.

This rearrangement joins TRBV29-1 to TRBJ2-5; D is ambiguous. Per germline, CDR1 SQVTM and CDR2 ANQGSEA. V was shortened by 8 bases and J by 2 bases, with 21 bases between the two germline ends. The CDR3 length is 15 residues. The CDR3 loop reads CSSSDAAAAQETQYF. The CDR3 nucleotides are TGCAGCTCCTCCGACGCGGCGGCAGCTCAAGAGACCCAGTACTTC.

The gene calls are TRBV2 and TRBJ2-1; D unresolved. The CDR3 contains 14 residues. Germline CDR1 SNHLY, CDR2 FYNNEI. Trimming cost V 1 base and J 4 bases, with 8 bases left between them. The CDR3 nucleotides read TGTGCCAGCAGTGAAGAGACAAAGTACAATGAGCAGTTCTTC. It yields the protein CASSEETKYNEQFF. Supplemented by reference TRBV2 and TRBJ2-1, the full variable domain reads EPEVTQTPSHQVTQMGQEVILRCVPISNHLYFYWYRQILGQKVEFLVSFYNNEISEKSEIFDDQFSVERPDGSNFTLKIRSTKLEDSAMYFCASSEETKYNEQFFGPGTRLTVL.

The rearrangement links TRBV15 to TRBJ1-2; 9 bases line up with TRBD1. There are 15 residues in the CDR3. V was pared by 5 bases and J by 2 bases, with 6 bases of the junction left unmatched. In germline, CDR1 is LNHNV, CDR2 YYDKDF (reference sequence). The CDR3 nucleotides are TGTGCCACCAGCGGGGGACAGGGCATAAACTATGGCTACACCTTC. Translation: CATSGGQGINYGYTF. Full variable domain (remainder filled in from reference TRBV15 and TRBJ1-2): DAMVIQNPRYQVTQFGKPVTLSCSQTLNHNVMYWYQQKSSQAPKLLFHYYDKDFNNEADTPDNFQSRRPNTSFCFLDIRSPGLGDTAMYLCATSGGQGINYGYTFGSGTRLTVV.

The V and J genes are TRBV11-2 and TRBJ2-7, with D tentatively TRBD2 (6 bases). V lost 2 bases and J lost 3, with 14 bases in between. CDR1 SGHAT and CDR2 FQNNGV come from the germline V gene. The CDR3 length is 15 residues. CDR3 sequence (DNA): TGTGCCAGCAGCTTATCGTTGCTAGCGAGCTACGAGCAGTACTTC. Encoded protein: CASSLSLLASYEQYF.

J is TRBJ1-6 and V is TRBV6-4; 11 bases fit TRBD1. The CDR3 covers 14 residues. Germline V gives CDR1 MRHNA, CDR2 SNTAGT. V dropped 2 bases and J dropped 9; count of bases not matched to a gene: 0. This CDR3 reads CASSDGTGGSPLHF. In DNA, the CDR3 is TGTGCCAGCAGTGACGGGACAGGGGGTTCACCCCTCCACTTT.